Listed below are T cell receptor beta chains from one sample, sequenced in a study of PD-1 blockade in classical Hodgkin lymphoma. Only in-frame clones appear in the TCRdb table, and some are missing; sequencing was by immunoSEQ multiplex PCR. This table holds 90,000 or so clones, around 80% found once. The sequenced sample was peripheral blood mononuclear cells (PBMCs), obtained before the fourth cycle of nivolumab. All receptors come from a human donor with classical Hodgkin lymphoma. Both conserved end residues are part of each CDR3. Fields, in order: clone size, V gene, J gene, D gene, CDR3 DNA, CDR3 protein. D genes are given only for firm matches. The listing skips clone size in some rows; elsewhere it reads once, few, many or a size class.

>few|TRBV19|TRBJ1-3|-
TGTGCCAGTAGTATAGGTAGGGGCCGCCTCTCTGGAAACACCATATATTTT
CASSIGRGRLSGNTIYF
>-|TRBV5-1|TRBJ2-7|TRBD1
TGCGCCAGCAGAGTAGGAGGACAGGGGGGCGAGCAGTACTTC
CASRVGGQGGEQYF
>-|TRBV30|TRBJ2-5|TRBD1
TGTGCCTGGAGTGTACCGCCAGGGGGCGGGGAGACCCAGTACTTC
CAWSVPPGGGETQYF
>-|TRBV19|TRBJ1-3|-
TGTGCCAGTAGTATATTGCGGGTCTCTGGAAACACCATATATTTT
CASSILRVSGNTIYF
>-|TRBV28|TRBJ1-2|TRBD1
TGTGCCAGCAGCGAACCGGGACAGGGTGGTTGGTACTATGGCTACACCTTC
CASSEPGQGGWYYGYTF
>-|TRBV9|TRBJ1-4|TRBD1
TGTGCCAGCAGCGAAGGGGGCGCCGGCGAAAAACTGTTTTTT
CASSEGGAGEKLFF
>-|TRBV6-1|TRBJ2-3|-
TGTGCCACAACGATCCCGGGGGCAGATACGCAGTATTTT
CATTIPGADTQYF
>-|TRBV5-8|TRBJ2-3|TRBD2
TGTGCCAGCAGCTTGGTAGCGGGGGGCACAGATACGCAGTATTTT
CASSLVAGGTDTQYF
>-|TRBV18|TRBJ2-5|-
TGTGCCAGCTCACCACCCGGACAACGGGAGACCCAGTACTTC
CASSPPGQRETQYF
>-|TRBV7-3|TRBJ2-1|-
TGTGCCAGCAGCTTAAATGGATTCTACAATGAGCAGTTCTTC
CASSLNGFYNEQFF
>-|TRBV5-8|TRBJ2-5|TRBD2
TGTGCCAGCAGCTTACTAGCGGGGGGTGAGACCCAGTACTTC
CASSLLAGGETQYF
>-|TRBV16|TRBJ1-4|-
TGTGCCAGCAGCCCCGCGCGGGGGTCCAGTGAAAAACTGTTTTTT
CASSPARGSSEKLFF
>-|TRBV7-9|TRBJ2-1|-
TGTGCCAGCAGCTTGACAGTGACCTTGGTCCCGTTCGATGAGCAGTTCTTC
CASSLTVTLVPFDEQFF
>-|TRBV7-9|TRBJ1-5|-
TGTGCCAGCAGCTTCGGGGATAATCAGCCCCAGCATTTT
CASSFGDNQPQHF
>-|TRBV10-3|TRBJ1-1|TRBD1
TGTGCCATCAGAGGGACAGGGGGGCCGGATGAAGCTTTCTTT
CAIRGTGGPDEAFF
>-|TRBV5-1|TRBJ2-2|TRBD1
TGCGCCAGCAGCCTTCTCGGACAGGGTCTCGCCGGGGAGCTGTTTTTT
CASSLLGQGLAGELFF
>-|TRBV25-1|TRBJ1-4|TRBD1
TGTGCCACCCGAACAGGGGGGAATGAAAAACTGTTTTTT
CATRTGGNEKLFF
>-|TRBV18|TRBJ1-1|-
TGTGCCAGCTCACCGGTGTATACAGGAGTACCGCAGCACACTGAAGCTTTCTTT
CASSPVYTGVPQHTEAFF
>-|TRBV7-9|TRBJ2-2|-
TGTGCCAGCAGCTTAGAAGTCGGGGAGCTGTTTTTT
CASSLEVGELFF
>-|TRBV28|TRBJ1-2|-
TGTGCCAGCAGTTTTGGGGGGGGCTATGGCTACACCTTC
CASSFGGGYGYTF
>-|TRBV28|TRBJ2-3|-
TGTGCCAGCAGCGATTTCTCAGCGGCCACAGATACGCAGTATTTT
CASSDFSAATDTQYF
>-|TRBV18|TRBJ1-3|-
TGTGCCAGCTCACCAGTGGGAGTGGCTGGAAACACCATATATTTT
CASSPVGVAGNTIYF
>-|TRBV18|TRBJ2-3|TRBD2
TGTGCCAGCCGCCTAGCGGGGGGGAGGCATACGCAGTATTTT
CASRLAGGRHTQYF
>-|TRBV10-3|TRBJ1-6|-
TGTGCCATCAGTGACAGGGCGGGTGATTCACCCCTCCACTTT
CAISDRAGDSPLHF
>-|TRBV2|TRBJ1-4|-
TGTGCCAGCAGTGATGTTAGGGGCAATGAAAAACTGTTTTTT
CASSDVRGNEKLFF
>-|TRBV30|TRBJ2-3|-
TGTGCCTGGAGTATGGTCGCTAGCACAGATACGCAGTATTTT
CAWSMVASTDTQYF
>-|TRBV7-2|TRBJ2-1|-
TGTGCCAGCTTGGGGATCAGGGTCGAAAATGAGCAGTTCTTC
CASLGIRVENEQFF
>-|TRBV6-5|TRBJ1-2|TRBD1
TGTGCCAGCAGCAGGGGGGTAGGAGACGGCTACACCTTC
CASSRGVGDGYTF
>-|TRBV5-1|TRBJ2-7|-
TGCGCCAGCAGCACGAGGCCCGGAGGACAGCCATTCTACGAGCAGTACTTC
CASSTRPGGQPFYEQYF
>-|TRBV4-2|TRBJ2-3|-
TGTGCCAGCAGCCAAGGAGGGGATACAGATACGCAGTATTTT
CASSQGGDTDTQYF
>once|TRBV9|TRBJ1-2|TRBD1
TGTGCCAGCAGCGCGCAGGGGGTGGGCTATGGCTACACCTTC
CASSAQGVGYGYTF
>-|TRBV11-1|TRBJ2-2|TRBD1
TGTGCCAGCAGCCCCCGGACAGGGTTCGGGGAGCTGTTTTTT
CASSPRTGFGELFF
>-|TRBV20-1|TRBJ2-7|-
TGCAGTGCTTGGTATTTCGGCGAGCAGTACTTC
CSAWYFGEQYF
>once|TRBV28|TRBJ2-7|-
TGTGCCAGCCAAGTGAGGGCTGGGGGATCCTTCTACGAGCAGTACTTC
CASQVRAGGSFYEQYF
>few|TRBV6-5|TRBJ2-5|TRBD2
TGTGCCAGCAGGGTAGCGGGCGCCCAAGAGACCCAGTACTTC
CASRVAGAQETQYF
>-|TRBV30|TRBJ2-7|-
TGTGCCTGGAATAGGGACAGCGGGGCGCCCTACGAGCAGTACTTC
CAWNRDSGAPYEQYF
>-|TRBV28|TRBJ2-7|TRBD2
TGTGCCAGCAGCCCTAGCGGGAGCGGGGTCTACGAGCAGTACTTC
CASSPSGSGVYEQYF
>-|TRBV6-5|TRBJ2-3|-
TGTGCCAGCAGTTACGGTGGTAGCGGCACAGATACGCAGTATTTT
CASSYGGSGTDTQYF
>once|TRBV6-5|TRBJ1-1|-
TGTGCCAGCAGGTTGGGCAGGGGCACTGAAGCTTTCTTT
CASRLGRGTEAFF
>-|TRBV5-4|TRBJ2-1|TRBD2
TGTGCCAGCAGCTGGGGACTAGCGGGGGGGCGTGGCGACAATGAGCAGTTCTTC
CASSWGLAGGRGDNEQFF
>-|TRBV7-9|TRBJ2-3|-
TGTGCCAGCAGCTCACCCGGGGGCCACGGCACAGATACGCAGTATTTT
CASSSPGGHGTDTQYF
>few|TRBV6-5|TRBJ1-1|-
TGTGCCAGCAGTTACGAGGGGACACGCGAAGCTTTCTTT
CASSYEGTREAFF
>-|TRBV6-5|TRBJ2-1|TRBD2
TGTGCCAGCCGGGGCGGGAGGGCCTCTAATGAGCAGTTCTTC
CASRGGRASNEQFF
>-|TRBV6-6|TRBJ1-5|-
TGTGCCAGCAAACAGGGAATTCAGCCCCAGCATTTT
CASKQGIQPQHF
>-|TRBV7-3|TRBJ1-3|-
TGTGCCAGCAGCCTAACGTCGGGGGCTGGAAACACCATATATTTT
CASSLTSGAGNTIYF
>-|TRBV6-5|TRBJ2-7|TRBD2
TGTGCCAGCAGAGGGACTAGCGGTTACGAGCAGTACTTC
CASRGTSGYEQYF
>-|TRBV4-1|TRBJ2-2|-
TGCGCCAGCAGCCAAGAGGGGGCAGGCACCGGGGAGCTGTTTTTT
CASSQEGAGTGELFF